Listed here are 24 T cell receptor beta chains from one sample, sequenced in a study of PD-L1 blockade in urothelial cancer. The method was immunoSEQ multiplex PCR; TCRdb's version includes in-frame clones alone and lacks a portion of them. The sample includes 50,000 or so clones, roughly 84% of them seen just once. The sequencing here drew on PBMCs, taken around atezolizumab (anti-PD-L1) treatment. The receptors were gathered from a man aged 40-55 years with urothelial cancer.

The chain couples TRBV7-9 to TRBJ2-1, with D perhaps TRBD2 (5 bases). The CDR3 length is 13 residues. CDR1 is SEHNR, CDR2 FQNEAQ, per germline (reference sequence). The ends were cut back, 10 bases at V and 5 bases at J, with 15 bases in the middle. The CDR3 nucleotides read TGTGCCACCTTAGCCCCCGGGGACAATGAGCAGTTCTTC. Translated: CATLAPGDNEQFF.

The chain employs TRBV7-8 and TRBJ1-2; 7 bases agree with TRBD1. The V gene end was trimmed by 5 bases and the J gene end by 3 bases; junction bases not matched to a gene: 9. In germline, CDR1 is SGHVS, CDR2 FQNEAQ. The CDR3 totals 15 residues. CDR3 residues: CASSSSTGYDYGYTF. For the CDR3, the DNA is TGTGCCAGCAGCAGTTCGACAGGGTATGACTATGGCTACACCTTC.

The chain is built from TRBV28 and TRBJ2-5; 7 positions agree with TRBD2. The CDR3 has 18 amino acids. The V gene's germline CDR1 is MDHEN and CDR2 SYDVKM. Losses at the gene ends were 3 bases for V and 1 base for J; bases not matched to a gene: 14. The CDR3 DNA reads TGTGCCAGCAGTTTGGGACTCCAAGAGGGCGGGGGCCAAGAGACCCAGTACTTC. It encodes CASSLGLQEGGGQETQYF.

The table lists this clone with a few counts. The chain joins TRBV6-5 to TRBJ1-1, with D uncertain. V gave up 11 bases and J gave up 1 base, with 11 bases separating them. This CDR3 comprises 12 residues. Germline V gene data show CDR1 as MNHEY and CDR2 as SVGAGI. CDR3 nucleotide sequence: TGTGCCGCCAAGGAGAGGAACACTGAAGCTTTCTTT. Its protein is CAAKERNTEAFF.

The chain couples TRBV10-1 to TRBJ2-7; possible D gene TRBD1, 6 bases. Germline values: CDR1 WNHNN, CDR2 SYGVQD (reference sequence). The CDR3 extends over 14 amino acids. V lost 8 bases, J lost 3 bases, and 17 bases lay in between. The CDR3 loop is CASSYPGQLYEQYF. Written as DNA, the CDR3 is TGCGCCAGCTCGTACCCGGGACAACTCTACGAGCAGTACTTC.

This clone came up once. The V gene is TRBV7-6, the J gene TRBJ1-1; D might be TRBD1 (5 bases). Germline V gene data show CDR1 as SGHVS and CDR2 as FNYEAQ. This CDR3 has 12 residues. Trimming shortened V by 3 bases and J by 7 bases, and 9 bases separated the two germline ends. CDR3 coding DNA: TGTGCCAGCAGCTTGCAGGGAGGTGAAGCTTTCTTT. Translated, it gives CASSLQGGEAFF.

In nucleotides, the CDR3 is TGTGCCAGCATCCTAAGGGACAGGGGACAGAACACTGAAGCTTTCTTT. Its protein is CASILRDRGQNTEAFF. The chain joins TRBV6-4 to TRBJ1-1; TRBD1 matches at 10 bases. Trimming took 7 bases from V and 1 from J; bases not matched to a gene: 9. CDR1 and CDR2 (germline): MRHNA, SNTAGT. The length of the CDR3 is 16 residues.

The chain recombines TRBV4-3 with TRBJ2-3; 11 bases fit TRBD1. CDR1 is LGHNA, CDR2 YSLEER, per germline. With 0 bases clipped from V and 6 bases from J, the junction kept 2 bases outside the gene matches. The CDR3 sequence is 15 residues long. The CDR3 is CASSQDGQGADTQYF. In DNA form, the CDR3 reads TGCGCCAGCAGCCAAGATGGACAGGGGGCTGATACGCAGTATTTT.

CDR3 in amino acids: CAWGDFGTGGGNEQFF. CDR3 nucleotide sequence: TGTGCCTGGGGGGACTTCGGGACAGGGGGCGGGAATGAGCAGTTCTTC. This chain links TRBV30 with TRBJ2-1; the match to TRBD1 covers 12 bases. The CDR3 contains 16 residues. Per germline, CDR1 GTSNPN and CDR2 SVGIG (reference sequence). Trimming cost V 5 bases and J 7 bases; bases outside gene matches: 12.

This clone was seen many times. CDR3: CATTGSNYGYTF. In DNA, the CDR3 is TGTGCCACCACAGGGTCTAACTATGGCTACACCTTC. This chain uses TRBV25-1 with TRBJ1-2; the D gene is possibly TRBD1 (6 bases). The CDR3 is 12 amino acids. V was cut by 10 bases and J by 0 bases, with 9 bases left in between. Germline loops: CDR1 MGHDK, CDR2 SYGVNS.

The chain has TRBV4-2 and TRBJ2-7; 9 bases line up with TRBD2. Looked up from germline, CDR1 is LGHNA and CDR2 is YNFKEQ. The CDR3 covers 14 residues. Unmatched junction bases numbered 5, after V lost 5 bases and J lost 3 bases. DNA for the CDR3: TGTGCCAGCAGCAAGGGACTAGCCGGCTACGAGCAGTACTTC. Protein: CASSKGLAGYEQYF.

The chain combines TRBV19 with TRBJ2-7; TRBD1 is a possible D gene (5 bases). There are 13 residues in the CDR3. Trimming shortened V by 0 bases and J by 12 bases, and 15 bases separated the two germline ends. In germline, CDR1 is LNHDA, CDR2 SQIVND (reference sequence). In nucleotides, the CDR3 is TGTGCCAGTAGTATAGATCGAACGACAGACTCGTACTTC. This codes for CASSIDRTTDSYF.

The V gene is TRBV19, the J gene TRBJ2-1, with D perhaps matching TRBD2 (6 bases). V shed 3 bases and J shed 5 bases, with 23 bases lying between them. The CDR3 totals 18 residues. The V gene's germline CDR1 is LNHDA and CDR2 SQIVND (reference sequence). CDR3 nucleotides: TGTGCCAGTAGTATTGAGGGAGGAGGGCGGGTCGGGGACAATGAGCAGTTCTTC. It is translated as CASSIEGGGRVGDNEQFF.

The chain combines TRBV29-1 with TRBJ2-5; the D gene is possibly TRBD1 (5 bases). The V gene's germline CDR1 is SQVTM and CDR2 ANQGSEA. The CDR3 spans 13 residues. Trimming took 7 bases from V and 1 from J, leaving 13 bases between them. The CDR3, as DNA: TGCAGCGCCCTGTGGGGCAGCCAAGAGACCCAGTACTTC. Protein sequence: CSALWGSQETQYF.

The V call is TRBV15, the J call TRBJ1-4; perhaps TRBD1 as D (5 bases). V shed 5 bases and J shed 4 bases, with 8 bases lying between them. Germline loops: CDR1 LNHNV, CDR2 YYDKDF (reference sequence). This CDR3 comprises 13 residues. The CDR3, as DNA: TGTGCCACCAGCCGGGGGTTTAATGAAAAACTGTTTTTT. It codes for CATSRGFNEKLFF.

The chain combines TRBV11-2 with TRBJ2-7, with TRBD1 matching over 10 bases. The ends lost 1 base at V and 6 bases at J; junction bases unmatched: 6. Germline V gene data show CDR1 as SGHAT and CDR2 as FQNNGV. The CDR3 totals 15 residues. The CDR3 nucleotides are TGTGCCAGCAGCTTAGCCGGACAGGGGGTACCCGAGCAGTACTTC. Translated, it gives CASSLAGQGVPEQYF.

The gene calls are TRBV29-1 and TRBJ1-1; 9 bases fit TRBD1. V shed 7 bases, J shed 4 bases, and the junction held 10 bases outside the gene matches. Germline CDR1 is SQVTM and CDR2 is ANQGSEA. The CDR3 contains 14 residues. The CDR3, as DNA: TGCAGCGGGAACAGGGGGCGATCTACCACTGAAGCTTTCTTT. It is translated as CSGNRGRSTTEAFF.

There are a few counts of this clone. The chain joins TRBV14 to TRBJ2-5; TRBD1 is a possible D gene (6 bases). Germline assignment: CDR1 SGHDN and CDR2 FVKESK. CDR3 length: 15 residues. With 1 base removed from V and 5 bases from J, the gap between germline ends came to 14 bases. In nucleotides, the CDR3 is TGTGCCAGCAGCCAAGCCGGACAGTATTGGGAGACCCAGTACTTC. It codes for CASSQAGQYWETQYF.

The genes are TRBV10-3 and TRBJ2-1; D not resolved. V was trimmed by 3 bases and J by 4 bases, leaving 16 bases between them. Germline V gene sequence: CDR1 ENHRY, CDR2 SYGVKD. The CDR3 length is 16 residues. CDR3 nucleotide sequence: TGTGCCATCAGTGACCCGCTTAGAGGCGAGTACAATGAGCAGTTCTTC. This codes for CAISDPLRGEYNEQFF.

Comment on this clone: A read error may account for a junction end that differs from germline. The V gene is TRBV7-7, the J gene TRBJ2-2; 8 bases are shared with TRBD1. From germline, CDR1 is SSHAT and CDR2 FNYEAQ (reference sequence). The CDR3 covers 15 residues. CDR3 sequence: CASSAGQGITGELFF. Here the CDR3 DNA reads TGTGCTAGCAGTGCCGGACAGGGCATCACCGGGGAGCTGTTTTTT.

J is TRBJ1-1 and V is TRBV7-2, with a weak D call TRBD1 (5 bases). Germline CDR1 SGHTA, CDR2 FQGNSA. Trimming cost V 4 bases and J 1 base, with 7 bases left between them. The CDR3 extends over 13 amino acids. The DNA of the CDR3 is TGTGCCAGCAGCTCGGGGGGGAACACTGAAGCTTTCTTT. This codes for CASSSGGNTEAFF.

DNA of the CDR3: TGTGCCAGCAGCCCTAAAAACGAGCAGTACTTC. This encodes CASSPKNEQYF. The chain recombines TRBV7-9 with TRBJ2-7, with D unresolved. Deletions cut 5 bases from V and 5 bases from J, with 7 bases between. This CDR3 has 11 amino acids. In germline, CDR1 is SEHNR, CDR2 FQNEAQ (reference sequence).

This chain uses TRBV7-9 with TRBJ2-7; TRBD2 matches at 10 bases. The CDR3 sequence is 12 residues long. V was pared by 5 bases and J by 7 bases, with 2 bases of the junction left unmatched. Germline CDR1 reads SEHNR; CDR2 reads FQNEAQ (reference sequence). As DNA, the CDR3 is TGTGCCAGCAGCCCGGGACTAGCGGAGCAGTACTTC. It is translated as CASSPGLAEQYF. The full variable domain, rest sourced from reference TRBV7-9 and TRBJ2-7, is DTGVSQNPRHKITKRGQNVTFRCDPISEHNRLYWYRQTLGQGPEFLTYFQNEAQLEKSRLLSDRFSAERPKGSFSTLEIQRTEQGDSAMYLCASSPGLAEQYFGPGTRLTVT.

This clone appeared once. The rearrangement uses TRBV6-1 and TRBJ1-4; 8 bases agree with TRBD1. V gave up 8 bases and J gave up 8 bases; unmatched junction bases: 7. Germline V lookup: CDR1 MNHNS, CDR2 SASEGT. The CDR3 has 13 amino acids. In nucleotides, the CDR3 is TGTGCCAGCCTGGACAGGGCGGGGGAAAAACTGTTTTTT. Protein product: CASLDRAGEKLFF.